The entry that follows covers one T cell receptor (beta chain) sequence. Its cognate antigen is unknown. These data belong to a study of T cells in Graves' hyperthyroidism and ophthalmopathy. Study as a whole: Peripheral blood was secured at the point of initial diagnosis, before any treatment.

Using RNA transcripts as the source, TCR beta CDR3 regions were amplified. Researchers ran a first-round RT-PCR on the TCR CDR3 using the HTBI primer set. TCRdb passed the multiplex PCR reads through MiXCR, listing each CDR3 protein once. The sample records 300,000 to 350,000 distinct CDR3 sequences, approximately 18% being singletons. With a duration under 2 months, the hyperthyroidism was newly diagnosed in patients aged 18 to 65. Overall study findings and caveats: By a 13 V-J model, ophthalmopathy was set apart from stable hyperthyroidism. Most thyroid clonotypes expanded above 0.001 appeared in blood too.

The receptor's source is a woman aged 45 to 65 with Graves' hyperthyroidism. Sequenced sample: blood.

CDR3 sequence: CSAQTSYNEQFF. Written as DNA, the CDR3 is TGCAGTGCGCAGACTAGCTACAATGAGCAGTTCTTC. The rearrangement links TRBV20-1 to TRBJ2-1; possibly TRBD2 for D (6 bases). Trimming stripped 6 bases from V and 3 bases from J, with 9 bases between. The germline CDR1 and CDR2 sequences are DFQATT and SNEGSKA (reference sequence). This CDR3 spans 12 amino acids.